One sample yielded the 7 T cell receptor beta chains listed below, sequenced in a study of cytomegalovirus exposure and HLA in healthy donors. With 60 Vbeta and 13 Jbeta primers, the PCR was carried out. Measured with immunoSEQ multiplex PCR; TCRdb has only the in-frame clones, and not every one. In the table there are 150,000 to 200,000 clones, around four fifths of which are singletons. Sequenced sample: PBMCs. These receptors all stem from a girl aged 2-10 years in good health and CMV-seropositive.

This clone was seen a handful of times. DNA for the CDR3: TGCGCCAGCAGCCCCCGGGACAGGGACTATGGCTACACCTTC. Translation: CASSPRDRDYGYTF. The genes are TRBV5-1 and TRBJ1-2; the match to TRBD1 covers 9 bases. The CDR3 is made up of 14 amino acids. V shed 4 bases, J shed 3 bases, and the junction held 4 bases outside the gene matches. CDR1 and CDR2 from the germline V gene are SGHRS and YFSETQ.

This sequence joins TRBV4-2 and TRBJ1-6; D ambiguous. The germline V and J ends were trimmed by 1 base and 17 bases, with 9 bases remaining between them. CDR3 length equals 11 residues. Germline-derived CDR1 and CDR2 are LGHNA and YNFKEQ. CDR3 in DNA: TGTGCCAGCAGCCAAGGACGCAGCGTCCACTTT. Protein product: CASSQGRSVHF.

The rearrangement joins TRBV29-1 to TRBJ1-2; 12 bases are a match to TRBD1. This CDR3 is built from 14 residues. With V trimmed by 4 bases and J by 4 bases, 4 bases remained unmatched. The germline CDR1 and CDR2 sequences are SQVTM and ANQGSEA. The CDR3 DNA is TGCAGCGTTGTTGGGACAGGGGGCGCCTATGGCTACACCTTC. It codes for CSVVGTGGAYGYTF.

This chain joins TRBV29-1 and TRBJ1-2; D may be TRBD1 (5 bases). CDR1 and CDR2 (germline): SQVTM, ANQGSEA. The CDR3 sequence is 14 residues long. The V and J ends lost 5 bases and 4 bases respectively, with 17 bases between them. The CDR3 bases are TGCAGCGTTCCGAGACGGAGAAGGGGCTATGGCTACACCTTC. Its protein is CSVPRRRRGYGYTF. The variable domain in full, with the rest retrieved from reference TRBV29-1 and TRBJ1-2, is SAVISQKPSRDICQRGTSLTIQCQVDSQVTMMFWYRQQPGQSLTLIATANQGSEATYESGFVIDKFPISRPNLTFSTLTVSNMSPEDSSIYLCSVPRRRRGYGYTFGSGTRLTVV.

The V and J genes are TRBV19 and TRBJ2-7, with a possible D match to TRBD2 (5 bases). Germline values: CDR1 LNHDA, CDR2 SQIVND (reference sequence). Deletions cut 3 bases from V and 3 bases from J, with 15 bases between. This CDR3 spans 15 amino acids. CDR3: CASSMLAQVGYEQYF. The CDR3 DNA is TGTGCCAGTAGTATGCTAGCTCAGGTCGGCTACGAGCAGTACTTC.

The V and J genes are TRBV7-3 and TRBJ2-3; 15 bases agree with TRBD2. V shed 2 bases and J 4 bases; nucleotides not matched to a gene: 1. The CDR3 length is 16 residues. From germline, CDR1 is SGHTA and CDR2 FQGTGA. In DNA form, the CDR3 reads TGTGCCAGCAGCTTAGGACTAGCGGGAGGGCCAGATACGCAGTATTTT. Translated: CASSLGLAGGPDTQYF.

The chain links TRBV30 to TRBJ1-4; 8 bases agree with TRBD1. Germline lookup yields CDR1 GTSNPN and CDR2 SVGIG (reference sequence). After removal of 5 bases from V and 8 bases from J, the junction contained 10 bases not matched to a gene. The CDR3 extends over 14 amino acids. The CDR3 region has the DNA TGTGCCTGGGACCGACAGGGGCGAGGGGAAAAACTGTTTTTT. It encodes CAWDRQGRGEKLFF.